Listed here are 15 T cell receptor beta chains from one sample, sequenced in a study of molecular identifiers for immune sequencing clone quantification. One entry per CDR3 protein results from TCRdb running MiXCR on the PCR reads. The data contain approximately 670,000 distinct CDR3 sequences, less than 20% of them seen just once; the ten biggest clones take up 0.7% to 1%. Specimen: naive CD8+ T cells from blood, with Jurkat cell RNA spiked in. Indicated subset: FACS-sorted CD8+CD4-CCR7+CD45RA+ naive T cells. These receptors all stem from a human donor in good health. Some libraries in this study had Jurkat cell RNA spiked in.

As concerns this clonotype: The conserved phenylalanine or tryptophan normally closing the CDR3 is absent here, so this likely arose from a read error. The chain recombines TRBV6-2 or TRBV6-3 with TRBJ2-7; 7 nucleotides agree with TRBD2. CDR3 length: 15 amino acids. Germline V gene data show CDR1 as MNHEY and CDR2 as SVGEGT. J was trimmed by 4 bases and V by 6 bases; bases with no gene match: 12. This CDR3 reads CASRAGEAGRYEQYL. As DNA, the CDR3 is TGTGCCAGCAGGGCGGGGGAAGCGGGGAGGTACGAGCAGTACCTC.

This clonotype was recorded once. A much larger clone differs by one base, so this may be a read error. Since the CDR3 does not end with the conserved phenylalanine or tryptophan, this likely comes from a read error. The chain links TRBV20-1 to TRBJ2-1; D is undetermined. This CDR3 is 15 amino acids long. Deletions cut 2 bases from V and 3 bases from J, with 14 bases between. Germline V gives CDR1 DFQATT, CDR2 SNEGSKA (reference sequence). The CDR3 region is CSARRLEDIYNEQFL. CDR3 coding DNA: TGCAGTGCTAGAAGGCTCGAAGACATCTACAATGAGCAGTTCCTC.

As to this clonotype: The junction departs from germline at one end; a sequencing error may be responsible. The CDR3 protein is CASSLTLSSYNERFF. In DNA form, the CDR3 reads TGTGCCAGCAGCCTGACGTTGAGCTCCTACAATGAGCGGTTCTTC. V and J are TRBV7-9 and TRBJ2-1; D is undetermined. The V gene's germline CDR1 is SEHNR and CDR2 FQNEAQ (reference sequence). The CDR3 loop spans 15 amino acids. The complete variable domain, with remaining parts taken from reference TRBV7-9 and TRBJ2-1, reads DTGVSQNPRHKITKRGQNVTFRCDPISEHNRLYWYRQTLGQGPEFLTYFQNEAQLEKSRLLSDRFSAERPKGSFSTLEIQRTEQGDSAMYLCASSLTLSSYNERFFGPGTRLTVL.

This clonotype was counted many times. V gene TRBV5-4 combines with J gene TRBJ2-5, with TRBD1 matching 8 bases. Germline CDR1 is SGHNT and CDR2 is YYREEE (reference sequence). Losses at the gene ends were 5 bases for V and 4 bases for J; bases not matched to a gene: 4. This CDR3 has 13 residues. CDR3 amino acids: CASRDRGGETQYF. Here the CDR3 DNA reads TGTGCCAGCAGAGACAGGGGTGGAGAGACCCAGTACTTC.

This clonotype was detected ten times or more. The chain is built from TRBV19 and TRBJ2-6; D not resolved. CDR1 and CDR2 from the germline V gene are LNHDA and SQIVND (reference sequence). Trimming pared 0 bases from V and 2 bases from J, leaving 8 bases between. This CDR3 is built from 16 residues. CDR3 nucleotides: TGTGCCAGTAGTATAGATAGCCCTCCTGGGGCCAACGTCCTGACTTTC. This sequence encodes CASSIDSPPGANVLTF. Looking up the rest from reference TRBV19 and TRBJ2-6 gives the full variable domain: DGGITQSPKYLFRKEGQNVTLSCEQNLNHDAMYWYRQDPGQGLRLIYYSQIVNDFQKGDIAEGYSVSREKKESFPLTVTSAQKNPTAFYLCASSIDSPPGANVLTFGAGSRLTVL.

This clonotype was seen a few times. The chain has TRBV6-4 and TRBJ2-2; maybe TRBD1 (6 bases). Trimming stripped 4 bases from V and 5 bases from J, with 11 bases between. There are 14 residues in the CDR3. Germline V gives CDR1 MRHNA, CDR2 SNTAGT. The DNA for the CDR3 is TGTGCCAGCAGTGGGACAGCCAGGACCGGGGAGCTGTTTTTT. Its protein is CASSGTARTGELFF.

This clonotype was recorded a few times. The conserved final phenylalanine or tryptophan is absent from the CDR3, which likely points to a read error. V gene TRBV5-3 combines with J gene TRBJ1-1, with D uncertain. TRBV5-3 is recorded as an ORF, its role being uncertain. The CDR3 sequence is 14 residues long. V dropped 2 bases and J dropped 4 bases, with 12 bases sitting between them. CDR3 DNA: TGTGCCAGAAGCTTCTCCCCCGGGAGCACTGAAGCTTTCCTT. It yields the protein CARSFSPGSTEAFL.

The sample holds many counts of this clonotype. The chain links TRBV13 to TRBJ1-1; TRBD1 matches at 9 bases. CDR3 length: 14 amino acids. In germline, CDR1 is PRHDT, CDR2 FYEKMQ (reference sequence). Trimming at V came to 4 bases and at J to 5 bases, leaving 5 bases not matched to a gene. Here the CDR3 reads CASSSGQGWTEAFF. The CDR3 coding sequence is TGTGCCAGCAGCTCCGGACAGGGGTGGACTGAAGCTTTCTTT. The full variable domain, completed using reference TRBV13 and TRBJ1-1, is AAGVIQSPRHLIKEKRETATLKCYPIPRHDTVYWYQQGPGQDPQFLISFYEKMQSDKGSIPDRFSAQQFSDYHSELNMSSLELGDSALYFCASSSGQGWTEAFFGQGTRLTVV.

The V gene is TRBV4-3, the J gene TRBJ2-7; the match to TRBD1 covers 8 bases. CDR3 length equals 15 residues. Germline CDR1 and CDR2: LGHNA and YSLEER. The V segment lost 0 bases and the J segment 5 bases; nucleotides outside the gene matches: 6. The CDR3 is CASSQEDRVENEQYF. Here the CDR3 DNA reads TGCGCCAGCAGCCAAGAGGACAGGGTAGAAAACGAGCAGTACTTC.

The V call is TRBV20-1, the J call TRBJ2-1, with a weak D call TRBD2 (6 bases). The V end was cut by 3 bases, the J end by 6 bases, with 15 bases between. Looked up from germline, CDR1 is DFQATT and CDR2 is SNEGSKA (reference sequence). The CDR3 is 14 residues long. CDR3 DNA: TGCAGTGCTAGCGAGGGACTCCTCTCCAATGAGCAGTTCTTC. Residues: CSASEGLLSNEQFF.

This clonotype came up a few times. A much larger clone sits a single nucleotide away, making a read error possible. J is TRBJ2-2 and V is TRBV29-1; tentatively, D is TRBD1 (5 bases). The length of the CDR3 is 14 residues. Germline V gene lookup returns CDR1 SQVTM and CDR2 ANQGSEA. With 4 bases removed from V and 0 bases from J, the gap between germline ends came to 9 bases. This CDR3 reads CSVVGHPNTGELFF. Here the CDR3 DNA reads TGCAGCGTTGTAGGACATCCGAACACCGGGGAGCTGTTTTTT.

This clonotype showed up many times. The rearrangement uses TRBV30 and TRBJ2-7; 7 bases are a match to TRBD1. Germline values: CDR1 GTSNPN, CDR2 SVGIG (reference sequence). CDR3 length: 14 amino acids. V dropped 1 base and J dropped 3; count of bases not matched to a gene: 6. Written as DNA, the CDR3 is TGTGCCTGGAGTGGGGGACAGCCAATCTACGAGCAGTACTTC. Its protein is CAWSGGQPIYEQYF.

This chain links TRBV11-2 with TRBJ2-5, with 12 bases lining up with TRBD2. V was clipped by 6 bases and J by 4 bases; unmatched bases: 3. This CDR3 spans 14 amino acids. The V gene's germline CDR1 is SGHAT and CDR2 FQNNGV. The chain's CDR3 is CASRLAGGRETQYF. DNA for the CDR3: TGTGCCAGCAGACTAGCGGGGGGACGAGAGACCCAGTACTTC.

This clonotype occurred many times. This sequence joins TRBV15 and TRBJ2-7; D gene uncertain. The CDR3 consists of 14 residues. Looked up from germline, CDR1 is LNHNV and CDR2 is YYDKDF (reference sequence). The V and J ends lost 4 bases and 3 bases respectively, with 13 bases between them. CDR3 amino acids: CATSISSGFYEQYF. Written as DNA, the CDR3 is TGTGCCACCAGCATTTCGTCCGGTTTCTACGAGCAGTACTTC. Supplemented by reference TRBV15 and TRBJ2-7, the full variable domain reads DAMVIQNPRYQVTQFGKPVTLSCSQTLNHNVMYWYQQKSSQAPKLLFHYYDKDFNNEADTPDNFQSRRPNTSFCFLDIRSPGLGDTAMYLCATSISSGFYEQYFGPGTRLTVT.

V usage is TRBV6-5 and J usage is TRBJ2-7; D assignment may be TRBD1 or TRBD2 (5 bases each). Trimming left V 2 bases short and J 3 bases short, with 11 bases between. Germline CDR1 MNHEY, CDR2 SVGAGI. CDR3 size: 14 residues. The DNA for the CDR3 is TGTGCCAGCAGTTACAGCCGGGACGGCTACGAGCAGTACTTC. This sequence encodes CASSYSRDGYEQYF.